One sample yielded the 29 T cell receptor beta chains listed below, sequenced in a study of T cells in Graves' hyperthyroidism and ophthalmopathy. Amplified TCR beta CDR3 regions came from RNA transcripts. First-round RT-PCR of the TCR CDR3 relied on the HTBI primer set. TCRdb redid the calling of the multiplex PCR reads with MiXCR, one entry per CDR3 protein. Of some 500,000 distinct CDR3 sequences listed, roughly an eighth are singletons. Material for sequencing was blood. Receptors originate from a woman younger than 30 with Graves' hyperthyroidism.

This clonotype occurred a few times. The chain has TRBV7-8 and TRBJ2-7, with 8 positions matching TRBD1. The V segment lost 3 bases and the J segment 2 bases; nucleotides outside the gene matches: 3. The CDR3 runs 14 residues. Germline values: CDR1 SGHVS, CDR2 FQNEAQ. The CDR3 protein is CASSFRTGPYEQYV. In DNA, the CDR3 is TGTGCCAGCAGCTTTCGGACAGGGCCCTACGAGCAGTACGTC.

In its sample, this clonotype was seen a few times. The chain is built from TRBV5-1 and TRBJ2-1, with 8 bases aligning to TRBD2. Per the germline V gene, CDR1 is SGHRS and CDR2 is YFSETQ. The CDR3 is made up of 13 amino acids. J was trimmed by 10 bases and V by 4 bases; bases with no gene match: 7. CDR3 in DNA: TGCGCCAGCAGCGCAGAAGCGGGAGACGAGCAGTTCTTC. Translated: CASSAEAGDEQFF. Using reference TRBV5-1 and TRBJ2-1 for the parts outside the CDR3, the full variable domain is KAGVTQTPRYLIKTRGQQVTLSCSPISGHRSVSWYQQTPGQGLQFLFEYFSETQRNKGNFPGRFSGRQFSNSRSEMNVSTLELGDSALYLCASSAEAGDEQFFGPGTRLTVL.

This clonotype occurred a few times. The genes are TRBV30 and TRBJ2-3, with 12 bases lining up with TRBD2. Trimming cost V 3 bases and J 3 bases; bases outside gene matches: 7. CDR1 and CDR2 (germline): GTSNPN, SVGIG (reference sequence). The CDR3 has 16 residues. CDR3 coding DNA: TGTGCCTGGAGGTCTAGCGGGAGGGCTTCGACAGATACGCAGTATTTT. It encodes CAWRSSGRASTDTQYF.

This clonotype has just a few counts. This rearrangement joins TRBV7-2 to TRBJ2-1; no definite D call. Trimming cost V 5 bases and J 7 bases, with 12 bases left between them. In germline, CDR1 is SGHTA, CDR2 FQGNSA. The CDR3 is 13 residues long. As DNA, the CDR3 is TGTGCCAGCAGCCCCCCACCAAGGAATGAGCAGTTCTTC. This sequence encodes CASSPPPRNEQFF.

This clonotype came up many times. DNA for the CDR3: TGTGCCAGCTCCGGATGGGGGCGGGACACTGAAGCTTTCTTT. This encodes CASSGWGRDTEAFF. The chain joins TRBV7-6 to TRBJ1-1; perhaps TRBD1 as D (6 bases). Trimming removed 8 bases from V and 3 bases from J, with 16 bases in between. The germline V gene encodes CDR1 SGHVS and CDR2 FNYEAQ. CDR3 length: 14 residues.

Concerning this clonotype itself: A much larger clone differs from this one at a single base, so this may be a read error. This CDR3 is CAWSVYRYEQYF. The CDR3 coding sequence is TGTGCCTGGAGTGTTTACCGTTACGAGCAGTACTTC. The rearrangement uses TRBV30 and TRBJ2-7; D is unresolved. Trimming shortened V by 0 bases and J by 4 bases, and 7 bases separated the two germline ends. CDR1 is GTSNPN and CDR2 is SVGIG in the germline V gene (reference sequence). CDR3 length: 12 amino acids.

The chain employs TRBV5-4 and TRBJ2-3; TRBD1 matches at 9 bases. The CDR3 extends over 14 amino acids. Germline V lookup: CDR1 SGHNT, CDR2 YYREEE (reference sequence). Losses at the gene ends were 2 bases for V and 5 bases for J; bases not matched to a gene: 3. CDR3 sequence (DNA): TGTGCCAGCAGCTTTAGGGACAGGGAAGATACGCAGTATTTT. Its protein is CASSFRDREDTQYF. The whole variable domain, filled in from reference TRBV5-4 and TRBJ2-3, reads ETGVTQSPTHLIKTRGQQVTLRCSSQSGHNTVSWYQQALGQGPQFIFQYYREEENGRGNFPPRFSGLQFPNYSSELNVNALELDDSALYLCASSFRDREDTQYFGPGTRLTVL.

This clonotype was observed many times. V usage is TRBV2 and J usage is TRBJ2-3, with 9 bases fitting TRBD2. The trim removed 5 bases at V and 2 bases at J, leaving 5 bases unmatched. This CDR3 has 15 amino acids. The V gene's germline CDR1 is SNHLY and CDR2 FYNNEI. CDR3 loop: CASSRTSVITDTQYF. Here the CDR3 DNA reads TGTGCCAGCAGTCGGACTAGCGTGATCACAGATACGCAGTATTTT.

In its sample, this clonotype was seen many times. The chain couples TRBV5-1 to TRBJ2-7; D is ambiguous. The CDR3 covers 14 residues. Looked up from germline, CDR1 is SGHRS and CDR2 is YFSETQ. Trimming cost V 2 bases and J 4 bases, with 13 bases left between them. For the CDR3, the DNA is TGCGCCAGCAGCTTAGGCACAGATAATTACGAGCAGTACTTC. Amino acids: CASSLGTDNYEQYF. Supplemented by reference TRBV5-1 and TRBJ2-7, the full variable domain reads KAGVTQTPRYLIKTRGQQVTLSCSPISGHRSVSWYQQTPGQGLQFLFEYFSETQRNKGNFPGRFSGRQFSNSRSEMNVSTLELGDSALYLCASSLGTDNYEQYFGPGTRLTVT.

This clonotype was counted a few times. This sequence joins TRBV5-8 and TRBJ1-1, with D possibly matching TRBD1 (5 bases). Germline V lookup: CDR1 SGHTS, CDR2 YDEGEE. CDR3 length: 15 amino acids. Trimming removed 4 bases at V and 0 bases at J, with 13 bases between. CDR3 sequence reads: CASSADSVMNTEAFF. The CDR3 DNA reads TGTGCCAGCAGCGCTGACAGTGTCATGAACACTGAAGCTTTCTTT. The entire variable domain, with the rest obtained from reference TRBV5-8 and TRBJ1-1, is as follows: EAGVTQSPTHLIKTRGQQATLRCSPISGHTSVYWYQQALGLGLQFLLWYDEGEERNRGNFPPRFSGRQFPNYSSELNVNALELEDSALYLCASSADSVMNTEAFFGQGTRLTVV.

Details on this clonotype: This may be a read error: a much more frequent sequence differs by one nucleotide. The V call is TRBV6-5, the J call TRBJ2-7; possible D gene TRBD2, 6 bases. Germline lookup yields CDR1 MNHEY and CDR2 SVGAGI. The length of the CDR3 is 16 residues. Trimming removed 0 bases at V and 3 bases at J, with 15 bases between. This chain's CDR3 is CASSYSDTSRSYEQYF. The CDR3 nucleotides read TGTGCCAGCAGTTACTCGGACACTAGCAGGAGCTACGAGCAGTACTTC.

This clonotype was observed at least ten times. This chain joins TRBV2 and TRBJ2-2, with 11 positions matching TRBD2. Per the germline V gene, CDR1 is SNHLY and CDR2 is FYNNEI. Losses at the gene ends were 4 bases for V and 3 bases for J; bases not matched to a gene: 1. This CDR3 is 15 amino acids long. Here the CDR3 DNA reads TGTGCCAGCAGTGGGACTAGCGGGTACACCGGGGAGCTGTTTTTT. Protein product: CASSGTSGYTGELFF.

This clonotype was seen ten or more times. The rearrangement uses TRBV12-3 or TRBV12-4 and TRBJ1-4, with D possibly being TRBD1 (5 bases). This CDR3 comprises 14 residues. Trimming removed 3 bases from V and 8 bases from J, with 13 bases in between. The CDR3 DNA reads TGTGCCAGCAGTTTCTTGCCAGGGTCCGAAAAACTGTTTTTT. It encodes CASSFLPGSEKLFF.

This clonotype was picked up many times. The chain uses TRBV7-3 and TRBJ2-3; 8 nucleotides align to TRBD2. This CDR3 is 14 amino acids long. Looked up from germline, CDR1 is SGHTA and CDR2 is FQGTGA. J gave up 3 bases and V 3 bases, and 2 bases lay outside the gene matches. CDR3 sequence (DNA): TGTGCCAGCAGCTTGGAGCGGGGGACAGATACGCAGTATTTT. This encodes CASSLERGTDTQYF.

Only a few counts were recorded for this clonotype. The rearrangement links TRBV30 to TRBJ2-7; 9 bases line up with TRBD2. Looked up from germline, CDR1 is GTSNPN and CDR2 is SVGIG (reference sequence). The CDR3 contains 14 residues. The ends lost 2 bases at V and 5 bases at J; junction bases unmatched: 7. CDR3 DNA: TGTGCCTGGAGTACCAGCGGGAGGAAAGACGAGCAGTACTTC. It codes for CAWSTSGRKDEQYF.

In this sample, this clonotype turned up a few times. This chain connects TRBV12-3 or TRBV12-4 to TRBJ2-1, with D tentatively TRBD2 (6 bases). The V end was cut by 6 bases, the J end by 6 bases, with 21 bases between. This CDR3 is 16 amino acids long. CDR3 in DNA: TGTGCCAGCAGCCCCTCGGGAGACAGCCAATTCAATGAGCAGTTCTTC. It encodes CASSPSGDSQFNEQFF.

The chain employs TRBV30 and TRBJ2-1; TRBD2 matches 10 bases. CDR3 size: 16 residues. The V and J ends lost 2 bases and 3 bases, in that order; junction bases with no gene match: 7. Germline V gene lookup returns CDR1 GTSNPN and CDR2 SVGIG (reference sequence). The CDR3 here is CAWSPGLAVFYNEQFF. Here the CDR3 DNA reads TGTGCCTGGAGTCCCGGACTAGCGGTATTCTACAATGAGCAGTTCTTC.

The chain links TRBV5-1 to TRBJ2-7; D is possibly TRBD1 (5 bases). CDR1 and CDR2 (germline): SGHRS, YFSETQ. The CDR3 spans 13 residues. The V gene lost 0 bases and the J gene lost 6 bases, with 10 bases spanning the gap. CDR3 protein: CASSLETDAEQYF. In DNA, the CDR3 is TGCGCCAGCAGCTTGGAGACAGACGCCGAGCAGTACTTC.

The chain couples TRBV9 to TRBJ2-7; 7 bases map to TRBD1. The CDR3 sequence is 13 residues long. Germline V gene lookup returns CDR1 SGDLS and CDR2 YYNGEE. V was pared by 0 bases and J by 9 bases, with 6 bases of the junction left unmatched. CDR3: CASSVEDRDPQYF. CDR3 DNA sequence: TGTGCCAGCAGCGTAGAAGACAGGGATCCGCAGTACTTC.

The rearrangement joins TRBV24-1 to TRBJ2-5; TRBD2 might be the D (6 bases). Trimming cost V 1 base and J 4 bases, with 9 bases left between them. Germline CDR1 and CDR2: KGHDR and SFDVKD. The CDR3 totals 14 residues. The CDR3 reads CATSDLSAGETQYF. DNA for the CDR3: TGTGCCACCAGTGATTTATCAGCGGGAGAGACCCAGTACTTC.

The table lists this clonotype with many counts. The chain joins TRBV5-1 to TRBJ2-3, with D possibly TRBD2 on 5 matching bases. The ends were cut back, 4 bases at V and 6 bases at J, with 18 bases in the middle. Germline V CDR1 and CDR2: SGHRS, YFSETQ. This CDR3 spans 15 amino acids. Written as DNA, the CDR3 is TGCGCCAGCAGCCTGGAGGACCAGAGGTGGGATACGCAGTATTTT. This gives the protein CASSLEDQRWDTQYF. The full variable domain, rest sourced from reference TRBV5-1 and TRBJ2-3, is KAGVTQTPRYLIKTRGQQVTLSCSPISGHRSVSWYQQTPGQGLQFLFEYFSETQRNKGNFPGRFSGRQFSNSRSEMNVSTLELGDSALYLCASSLEDQRWDTQYFGPGTRLTVL.

Remarks on this clonotype: This may be a read error: a much more frequent sequence differs by one nucleotide. V gene TRBV12-3 or TRBV12-4 combines with J gene TRBJ1-1, with unresolved D. CDR3 length: 13 residues. The CDR3 sequence: CVSSFNKNTEAFF. The CDR3 DNA is TGTGTCAGCAGTTTCAACAAGAACACTGAAGCTTTCTTT.

This clonotype was counted a few times. This chain links TRBV14 with TRBJ1-1; TRBD1 is a possible D gene (5 bases). The CDR3 loop spans 16 amino acids. From germline, CDR1 is SGHDN and CDR2 FVKESK. The V end was cut by 0 bases, the J end by 4 bases, with 15 bases between. The CDR3 reads CASSQEKGVKSTEAFF. The CDR3 DNA reads as TGTGCCAGCAGCCAAGAAAAAGGGGTTAAGAGCACTGAAGCTTTCTTT. The full variable domain, in which reference TRBV14 and TRBJ1-1 provide the parts outside the CDR3, is EAGVTQFPSHSVIEKGQTVTLRCDPISGHDNLYWYRRVMGKEIKFLLHFVKESKQDESGMPNNRFLAERTGGTYSTLKVQPAELEDSGVYFCASSQEKGVKSTEAFFGQGTRLTVV.

This clonotype was recorded at least ten times. The chain uses TRBV18 and TRBJ1-5; D possibly corresponds to TRBD1 (5 bases). From germline, CDR1 is KGHSH and CDR2 LQKENI. This CDR3 comprises 14 residues. Trimming took off 6 bases at V and 8 bases at J, with 17 bases between the two ends. This chain's CDR3 is CASSRRQQYEPQHF. The DNA for the CDR3 is TGTGCCAGCTCCCGAAGACAGCAATACGAGCCCCAGCATTTT. The variable domain in full, completed from reference TRBV18 and TRBJ1-5, reads NAGVMQNPRHLVRRRGQEARLRCSPMKGHSHVYWYRQLPEEGLKFMVYLQKENIIDESGMPKERFSAEFPKEGPSILRIQQVVRGDSAAYFCASSRRQQYEPQHFGDGTRLSIL.

This clonotype was observed at least ten times. V gene TRBV12-3 or TRBV12-4 combines with J gene TRBJ1-1, with D maybe TRBD1 (6 bases). V dropped 6 bases and J dropped 1 base, with 12 bases sitting between them. The CDR3 has 14 amino acids. CDR3 loop: CASSPWGQNTEAFF. CDR3 nucleotides: TGTGCCAGCAGCCCATGGGGACAGAACACTGAAGCTTTCTTT.

This clonotype was recorded many times. The chain combines TRBV30 with TRBJ2-3, with no clear D. The CDR3 covers 15 residues. In germline, CDR1 is GTSNPN, CDR2 SVGIG (reference sequence). The ends were cut back, 7 bases at V and 6 bases at J, with 23 bases in the middle. In nucleotides, the CDR3 is TGTGCCTCGACCGTAATCCCTTCGGCAGGTGATACGCAGTATTTT. Translation: CASTVIPSAGDTQYF.

This clonotype was detected many times. The rearrangement joins TRBV28 to TRBJ2-1; D tentatively reads TRBD1 or TRBD2 (5 bases each). V was shortened by 4 bases and J by 4 bases, with 11 bases between the two germline ends. The CDR3 has 14 residues. Germline V gives CDR1 MDHEN, CDR2 SYDVKM. CDR3 in DNA: TGTGCCAGCAGTTCGGGACCGATTTACAATGAGCAGTTCTTC. Translating it yields CASSSGPIYNEQFF.

The rearrangement uses TRBV19 and TRBJ2-1; D uncertain. Germline CDR1 is LNHDA and CDR2 is SQIVND (reference sequence). The length of the CDR3 is 14 residues. V gave up 3 bases and J gave up 3 bases, with 9 bases separating them. The CDR3 loop is CASSIPSSYNEQFF. CDR3 bases: TGTGCCAGTAGTATTCCTTCTAGCTACAATGAGCAGTTCTTC.

This clonotype was observed at least ten times. The chain couples TRBV18 to TRBJ1-4; D may be TRBD1 (5 bases). Trimming shortened V by 2 bases and J by 6 bases, and 13 bases separated the two germline ends. The CDR3 is made up of 15 amino acids. Germline V gene sequence: CDR1 KGHSH, CDR2 LQKENI. CDR3 nucleotide sequence: TGTGCCAGCTCACCATTGGCAGGGAAGGATGAAAAACTGTTTTTT. It codes for CASSPLAGKDEKLFF.